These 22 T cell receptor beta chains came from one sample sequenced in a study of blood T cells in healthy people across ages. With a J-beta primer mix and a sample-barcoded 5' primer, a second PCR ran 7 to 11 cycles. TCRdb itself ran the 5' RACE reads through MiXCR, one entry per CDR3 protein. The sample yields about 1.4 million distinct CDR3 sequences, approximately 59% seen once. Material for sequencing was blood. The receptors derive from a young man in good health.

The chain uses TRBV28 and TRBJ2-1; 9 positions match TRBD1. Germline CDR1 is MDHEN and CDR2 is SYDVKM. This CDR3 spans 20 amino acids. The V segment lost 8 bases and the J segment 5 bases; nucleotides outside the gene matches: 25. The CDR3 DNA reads TGTGCCAGCCTGACTGATACCGACCGGGACAGGGACCACTTCGACAATGAGCAGTTCTTC. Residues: CASLTDTDRDRDHFDNEQFF.

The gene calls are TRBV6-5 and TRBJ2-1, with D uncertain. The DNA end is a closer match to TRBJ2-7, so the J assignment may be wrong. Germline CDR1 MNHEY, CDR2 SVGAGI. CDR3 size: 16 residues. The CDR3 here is CASSRSGQITYNEQYF. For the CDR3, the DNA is TGTGCCAGCAGTCGATCCGGGCAGATCACCTACAATGAGCAGTACTTC.

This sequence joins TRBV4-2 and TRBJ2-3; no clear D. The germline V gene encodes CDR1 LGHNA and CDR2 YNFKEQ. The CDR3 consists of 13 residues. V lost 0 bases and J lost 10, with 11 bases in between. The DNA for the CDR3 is TGTGCCAGCAGCCAAGATCTTGGTTATCCGCAGTATTTT. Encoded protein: CASSQDLGYPQYF.

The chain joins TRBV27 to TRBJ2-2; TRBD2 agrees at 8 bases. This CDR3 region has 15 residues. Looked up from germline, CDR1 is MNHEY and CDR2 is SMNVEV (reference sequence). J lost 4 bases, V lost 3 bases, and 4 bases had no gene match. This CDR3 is CASSLGSGGTGELFF. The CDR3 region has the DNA TGTGCCAGCAGTTTGGGGAGCGGGGGCACCGGGGAGCTGTTTTTT.

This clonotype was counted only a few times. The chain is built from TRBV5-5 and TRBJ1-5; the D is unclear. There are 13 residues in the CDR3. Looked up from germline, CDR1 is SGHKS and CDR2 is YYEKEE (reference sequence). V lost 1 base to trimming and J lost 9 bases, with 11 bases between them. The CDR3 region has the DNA TGTGCCAGCAGCTTGAACCATGAAGGGCCCCAGCATTTT. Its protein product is CASSLNHEGPQHF.

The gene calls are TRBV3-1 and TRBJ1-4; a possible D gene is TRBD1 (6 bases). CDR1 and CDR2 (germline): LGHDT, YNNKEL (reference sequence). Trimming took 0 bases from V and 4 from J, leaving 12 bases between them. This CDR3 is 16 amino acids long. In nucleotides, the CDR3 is TGTGCCAGCAGCCAAGATTTCGGGGGCATTAATGAAAAACTGTTTTTT. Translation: CASSQDFGGINEKLFF.

The CDR3 region has the DNA TGTGCCAGCAGCCTCCTCTGGGGGCTCGCGACTGGGGCCAACGTCCTGACTTTC. It yields the protein CASSLLWGLATGANVLTF. The chain is built from TRBV4-2 and TRBJ2-6; D might be TRBD1 (6 bases). Germline V gives CDR1 LGHNA, CDR2 YNFKEQ. The V and J ends lost 4 bases and 2 bases respectively, with 18 bases between them. The CDR3 runs 18 residues.

This chain's CDR3 is CASSSQGKDTQYF. The CDR3, as DNA: TGCGCCAGCAGCTCGCAAGGGAAGGATACGCAGTATTTT. The gene calls are TRBV5-1 and TRBJ2-3; D unresolved. The V end was cut by 3 bases, the J end by 6 bases, with 11 bases between. This CDR3 has 13 amino acids. Germline V CDR1 and CDR2: SGHRS, YFSETQ.

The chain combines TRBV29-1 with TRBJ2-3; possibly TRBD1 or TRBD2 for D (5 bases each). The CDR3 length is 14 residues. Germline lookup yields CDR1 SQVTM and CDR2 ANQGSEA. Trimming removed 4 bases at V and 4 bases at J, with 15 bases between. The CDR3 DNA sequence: TGCAGCGTTGGCGCCCCGGGGCAACCAGATACGCAGTATTTT. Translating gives CSVGAPGQPDTQYF.

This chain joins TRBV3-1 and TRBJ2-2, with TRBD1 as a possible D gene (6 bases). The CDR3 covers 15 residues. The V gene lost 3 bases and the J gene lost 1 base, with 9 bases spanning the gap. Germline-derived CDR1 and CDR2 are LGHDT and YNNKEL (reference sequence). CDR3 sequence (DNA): TGTGCCAGCAGCCACACGACAGGGAACACCGGGGAGCTGTTTTTT. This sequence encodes CASSHTTGNTGELFF.

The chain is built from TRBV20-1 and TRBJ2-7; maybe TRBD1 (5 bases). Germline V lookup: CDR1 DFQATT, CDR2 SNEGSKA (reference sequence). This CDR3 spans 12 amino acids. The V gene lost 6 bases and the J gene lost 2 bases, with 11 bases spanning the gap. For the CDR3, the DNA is TGCAGTGCGCCGCAGGGTCCCTACGAGCAGTACTTC. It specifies CSAPQGPYEQYF.

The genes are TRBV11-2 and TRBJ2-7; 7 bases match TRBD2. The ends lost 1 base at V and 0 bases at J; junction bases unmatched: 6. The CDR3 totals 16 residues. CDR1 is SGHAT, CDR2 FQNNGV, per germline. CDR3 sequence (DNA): TGTGCCAGCAGCTTAGGGGCTAGCGGAGACTCCTACGAGCAGTACTTC. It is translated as CASSLGASGDSYEQYF.

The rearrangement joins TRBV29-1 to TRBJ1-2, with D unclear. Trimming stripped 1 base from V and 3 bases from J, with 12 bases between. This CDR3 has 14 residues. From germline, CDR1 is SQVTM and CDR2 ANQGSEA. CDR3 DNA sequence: TGCAGCGTTGAAGCTGTGGATGGGTACTATGGCTACACCTTC. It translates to CSVEAVDGYYGYTF.

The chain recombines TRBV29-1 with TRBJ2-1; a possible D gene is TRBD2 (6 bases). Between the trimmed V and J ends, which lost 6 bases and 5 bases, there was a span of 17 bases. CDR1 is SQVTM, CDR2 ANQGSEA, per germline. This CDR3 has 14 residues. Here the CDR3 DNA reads TGCAGCGTACTCGACTGGCGGGGACACAATGAGCAGTTCTTC. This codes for CSVLDWRGHNEQFF.

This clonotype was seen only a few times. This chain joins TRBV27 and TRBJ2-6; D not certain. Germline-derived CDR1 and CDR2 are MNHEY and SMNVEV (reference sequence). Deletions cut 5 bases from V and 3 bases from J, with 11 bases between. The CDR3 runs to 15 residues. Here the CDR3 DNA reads TGTGCCAGCAGTCCGGCTCCGGATGGGGCCAACGTCCTGACTTTC. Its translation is CASSPAPDGANVLTF.

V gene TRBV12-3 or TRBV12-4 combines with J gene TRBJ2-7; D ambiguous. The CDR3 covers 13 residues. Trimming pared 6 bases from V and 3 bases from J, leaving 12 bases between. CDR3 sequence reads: CASSVDRVYEQYF. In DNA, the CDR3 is TGTGCCAGCAGCGTGGACCGAGTCTACGAGCAGTACTTC.

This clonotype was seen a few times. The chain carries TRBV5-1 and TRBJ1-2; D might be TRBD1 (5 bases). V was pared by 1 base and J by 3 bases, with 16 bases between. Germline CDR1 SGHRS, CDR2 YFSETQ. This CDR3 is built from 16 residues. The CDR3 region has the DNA TGCGCCAGCAGCTTGTCGGCCCAGGGAGTCCACTATGGCTACACCTTC. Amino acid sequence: CASSLSAQGVHYGYTF.

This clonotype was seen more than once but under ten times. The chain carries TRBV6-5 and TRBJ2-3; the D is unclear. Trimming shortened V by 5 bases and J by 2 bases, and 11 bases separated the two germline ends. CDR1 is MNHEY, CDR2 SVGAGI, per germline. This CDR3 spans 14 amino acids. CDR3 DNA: TGTGCCAGCAGTACCGCCCCGATCACAGATACGCAGTATTTT. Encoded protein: CASSTAPITDTQYF.

The CDR3 DNA follows: TGTGCCAGCAGCCGCGCCCCGGACAACTCCTACGAGCAGTACTTC. It is translated as CASSRAPDNSYEQYF. This rearrangement joins TRBV6-5 to TRBJ2-7; D is possibly TRBD1 (5 bases). This CDR3 region has 15 residues. V was shortened by 6 bases and J by 0 bases, with 15 bases between the two germline ends. Germline V gene data show CDR1 as MNHEY and CDR2 as SVGAGI.

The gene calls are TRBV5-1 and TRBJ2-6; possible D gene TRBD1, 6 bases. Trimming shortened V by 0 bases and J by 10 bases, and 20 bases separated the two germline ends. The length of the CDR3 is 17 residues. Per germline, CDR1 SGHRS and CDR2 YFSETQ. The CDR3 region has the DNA TGCGCCAGCAGCTTGGGTCAGGGGACCCCAGCGGCTAACGTCCTGACTTTC. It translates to CASSLGQGTPAANVLTF.

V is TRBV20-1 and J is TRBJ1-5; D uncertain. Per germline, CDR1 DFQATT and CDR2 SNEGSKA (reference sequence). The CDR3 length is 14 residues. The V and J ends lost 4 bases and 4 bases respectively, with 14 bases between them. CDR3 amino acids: CSATVGTDNQPQHF. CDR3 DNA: TGCAGTGCTACGGTGGGAACTGATAATCAGCCCCAGCATTTT.

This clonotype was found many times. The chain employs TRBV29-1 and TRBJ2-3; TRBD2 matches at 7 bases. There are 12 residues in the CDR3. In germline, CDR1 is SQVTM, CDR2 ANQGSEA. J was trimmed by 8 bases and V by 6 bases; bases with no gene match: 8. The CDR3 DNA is TGCAGCGTCGACGTTGGGGGGGGTACGCAGTATTTT. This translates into CSVDVGGGTQYF.